This T cell receptor (beta chain) appears in the sequencing data of a study of beta chain features in type 1 diabetes. About the study: Patient and healthy donor groups were alike in age, gender and cell yields.

This CDR3 has 13 residues. Germline V lookup: CDR1 SGHTA, CDR2 FQGNSA. The germline V and J ends were trimmed by 1 base and 5 bases, with 8 bases remaining between them. Investigators reverse transcribed all isolated RNA, so they sequenced expressed TCRB transcripts. Generated by immunoSEQ multiplex PCR, the TCRdb table keeps only in-frame clones and is missing some. The data contain 600,000 to 700,000 clones, around 15% of them singletons. As regards this clone: The antigen remains undetermined.

Each of the sorted populations had a purity greater than 95%. Study conclusions and caveats: Patients with Type 1 diabetes showed moderately but significantly shorter TCRB CDR3s in all four CD4+ subsets. The naive, central memory and Treg TCRB repertoires showed an apparent similarity that was greater among patients than among healthy donors. The study found fewer insertions and more deletions at VDJ junctions in type 1 diabetes patients.

Material for sequencing was naive CD4+ T cells from blood. The sequence derives from a young man with type 1 diabetes. This chain uses TRBV7-2 with TRBJ2-5; the D gene could be TRBD1 or TRBD2 (5 bases each). Written as DNA, the CDR3 is TGTGCCAGCAGCTTAGGGGGGTGGGAGACCCAGTACTTC. This gives the protein CASSLGGWETQYF.